These 25 T cell receptor beta chains came from one sample sequenced in a study of identifying expanded T cells in peripheral blood. Using immunoSEQ multiplex PCR, the repertoire was profiled, and TCRdb retains in-frame clones only, with some absent. The data hold 84,000 or so clones, with approximately 90% observed a single time. The sample taken for sequencing was blood. The receptors shown here come from a person aged 18 to 75 in good health.

The chain links TRBV9 to TRBJ2-5, with 9 bases lining up with TRBD2. Germline CDR1 SGDLS, CDR2 YYNGEE. After removal of 0 bases from V and 5 bases from J, the junction contained 8 bases not matched to a gene. The CDR3 spans 16 residues. Written as DNA, the CDR3 is TGTGCCAGCAGCGTAGGGAATAGCGGGGGCGCCGAGACCCAGTACTTC. It codes for CASSVGNSGGAETQYF. Variable domain in full (rest from reference TRBV9 and TRBJ2-5): DSGVTQTPKHLITATGQRVTLRCSPRSGDLSVYWYQQSLDQGLQFLIQYYNGEERAKGNILERFSAQQFPDLHSELNLSSLELGDSALYFCASSVGNSGGAETQYFGPGTRLLVL.

The V gene is TRBV18, the J gene TRBJ2-3; 7 nucleotides agree with TRBD1. Germline lookup yields CDR1 KGHSH and CDR2 LQKENI. The CDR3 sequence is 15 residues long. J gave up 0 bases and V 1 base, and 1 base lay outside the gene matches. In nucleotides, the CDR3 is TGTGCCAGCTCACCACGACAGGGCAGCACAGATACGCAGTATTTT. This gives the protein CASSPRQGSTDTQYF.

This sequence joins TRBV5-1 and TRBJ2-3, with TRBD2 matching 13 bases. The V and J ends lost 4 bases and 4 bases, in that order; junction bases with no gene match: 12. CDR1 is SGHRS, CDR2 YFSETQ, per germline. CDR3 size: 18 residues. As DNA, the CDR3 is TGCGCCAGCAGCGACTTAGGACTAGCGGGAGATTATTCAGATACGCAGTATTTT. Its translation: CASSDLGLAGDYSDTQYF.

The chain carries TRBV29-1 and TRBJ1-6; 10 bases are a match to TRBD1. V lost 5 bases to trimming and J lost 10 bases; unmatched junction nucleotides: 5. Germline lookup yields CDR1 SQVTM and CDR2 ANQGSEA. The CDR3 is 13 residues long. The CDR3 loop is CSVSDRGNSPLHF. CDR3 nucleotides: TGCAGCGTTTCGGACAGGGGGAACTCACCCCTCCACTTT. The entire variable domain, with the rest obtained from reference TRBV29-1 and TRBJ1-6, is as follows: SAVISQKPSRDICQRGTSLTIQCQVDSQVTMMFWYRQQPGQSLTLIATANQGSEATYESGFVIDKFPISRPNLTFSTLTVSNMSPEDSSIYLCSVSDRGNSPLHFGNGTRLTVT.

This sequence joins TRBV5-1 and TRBJ2-3, with TRBD2 matching over 8 bases. The CDR3 contains 14 residues. The germline V gene has CDR1 SGHRS and CDR2 YFSETQ. J was trimmed by 3 bases and V by 9 bases; bases with no gene match: 9. The CDR3 loop is CATSRGGRTDTQYF. DNA of the CDR3: TGCGCCACCTCCCGGGGGGGGAGGACAGATACGCAGTATTTT.

The chain uses TRBV19 and TRBJ1-6, with TRBD1 identical over 9 bases. This CDR3 spans 13 amino acids. The germline CDR1 and CDR2 sequences are LNHDA and SQIVND (reference sequence). With 11 bases clipped from V and 8 bases from J, the junction kept 7 bases outside the gene matches. The CDR3 DNA reads TGTGCCTGTCATGGACAGGGGTATTCACCCCTCCACTTT. It specifies CACHGQGYSPLHF.

This rearrangement joins TRBV4-1 to TRBJ1-4, with D maybe TRBD1 (6 bases). CDR3 length equals 13 residues. From germline, CDR1 is MGHRA and CDR2 YSYEKL. V was trimmed by 2 bases and J by 5 bases, leaving 6 bases between them. CDR3 sequence: CASSQQGNEKLFF. The DNA of the CDR3 is TGCGCCAGCAGCCAACAGGGGAATGAAAAACTGTTTTTT.

The chain couples TRBV10-3 to TRBJ2-1; perhaps TRBD2 as D (6 bases). V was shortened by 10 bases and J by 1 base, with 17 bases between the two germline ends. Germline lookup yields CDR1 ENHRY and CDR2 SYGVKD. This CDR3 is built from 15 residues. Here the CDR3 DNA reads TGTGCCACCCGTCCATCGGAGGGGTCCTACAATGAGCAGTTCTTC. Translating gives CATRPSEGSYNEQFF.

This chain links TRBV14 with TRBJ2-5, with TRBD1 matching over 7 bases. V lost 5 bases, J lost 7 bases, and 10 bases stayed unmatched. This CDR3 comprises 14 residues. Germline CDR1 reads SGHDN; CDR2 reads FVKESK. The DNA for the CDR3 is TGTGCCAGCAGCAAACCGGGACAGTCGGGGACCCAGTACTTC. The encoded protein is CASSKPGQSGTQYF.

Notes on this clone: This same CDR3 is encoded by further DNA sequences in the sample. The CDR3 here is CASSPGYPNEKLFF. The CDR3 nucleotides are TGTGCCAGCTCCCCGGGTTACCCTAATGAAAAACTGTTTTTT. This chain links TRBV18 with TRBJ1-4; no firm D call. V lost 6 bases, J lost 3 bases, and 11 bases lay in between. There are 14 residues in the CDR3. Germline CDR1 is KGHSH and CDR2 is LQKENI.

The rearrangement uses TRBV5-1 and TRBJ2-2; TRBD1 is a possible D gene (6 bases). Germline CDR1 reads SGHRS; CDR2 reads YFSETQ. This CDR3 has 16 residues. Trimming shortened V by 0 bases and J by 2 bases, and 11 bases separated the two germline ends. CDR3 DNA: TGCGCCAGCAGCTTGGTGGGACAACCAAACACCGGGGAGCTGTTTTTT. Translation: CASSLVGQPNTGELFF.

The chain recombines TRBV29-1 with TRBJ2-1; D gene uncertain. This CDR3 comprises 12 residues. The germline gives CDR1 SQVTM, CDR2 ANQGSEA. Trimming left V 7 bases short and J 0 bases short, with 7 bases between. In DNA, the CDR3 is TGCAGCGGATCGAGCTCCTACAATGAGCAGTTCTTC. This gives the protein CSGSSSYNEQFF.

The V call is TRBV11-3, the J call TRBJ2-3, with 11 bases aligning to TRBD2. V trimming: 5 bases; J trimming: 4 bases; junction bases outside the gene matches: 8. The CDR3 totals 16 residues. Germline V gives CDR1 SGHNT, CDR2 YENEEA. Written as DNA, the CDR3 is TGTGCCAGCAGCCCCCGACTAGCGGGAATCTCAGATACGCAGTATTTT. It codes for CASSPRLAGISDTQYF. Filled out from reference TRBV11-3 and TRBJ2-3, the complete variable domain reads EAGVVQSPRYKIIEKKQPVAFWCNPISGHNTLYWYLQNLGQGPELLIRYENEEAVDDSQLPKDRFSAERLKGVDSTLKIQPAELGDSAVYLCASSPRLAGISDTQYFGPGTRLTVL.

This rearrangement joins TRBV18 to TRBJ2-7, with D possibly being TRBD2 (5 bases). CDR3 length equals 13 residues. Deletions cut 2 bases from V and 2 bases from J, with 7 bases between. Germline values: CDR1 KGHSH, CDR2 LQKENI. The CDR3 sequence is CASSPGSPYEQYF. CDR3 coding DNA: TGTGCCAGCTCACCAGGGAGTCCCTACGAGCAGTACTTC. Based on the CDR3 plus reference TRBV18 and TRBJ2-7, the full variable domain is NAGVMQNPRHLVRRRGQEARLRCSPMKGHSHVYWYRQLPEEGLKFMVYLQKENIIDESGMPKERFSAEFPKEGPSILRIQQVVRGDSAAYFCASSPGSPYEQYFGPGTRLTVT.

The table lists this clone with a count of one. This chain connects TRBV5-4 to TRBJ1-2; 8 positions agree with TRBD1. Germline values: CDR1 SGHNT, CDR2 YYREEE (reference sequence). Unmatched junction bases numbered 5, after V lost 4 bases and J lost 6 bases. This CDR3 contains 13 residues. Here the CDR3 reads CASSRTGRDGYTF. CDR3 bases: TGTGCCAGCAGCAGGACAGGGAGGGATGGCTACACCTTC.

The CDR3 nucleotides are TGTGCCAGCAGCCCAGGGTACCGAGAGACCCAGTACTTC. Translating it yields CASSPGYRETQYF. This chain connects TRBV7-9 to TRBJ2-5; D may be TRBD1 (5 bases). The germline V and J ends were trimmed by 5 bases and 4 bases, with 11 bases remaining between them. The length of the CDR3 is 13 residues. Germline assignment: CDR1 SEHNR and CDR2 FQNEAQ (reference sequence).

The CDR3: CASSPTTTGELFF. The CDR3 coding sequence is TGTGCCAGCAGCCCCACAACGACCGGGGAGCTGTTTTTT. The chain couples TRBV7-3 to TRBJ2-2; no clear D gene. This CDR3 comprises 13 residues. Trimming left V 5 bases short and J 5 bases short, with 9 bases between. CDR1 is SGHTA and CDR2 is FQGTGA in the germline V gene.

This sequence joins TRBV7-2 and TRBJ2-1; the D gene is possibly TRBD2 (6 bases). Trimming pared 5 bases from V and 7 bases from J, leaving 18 bases between. CDR3 size: 15 residues. CDR1 SGHTA and CDR2 FQGNSA come from the germline V gene. The CDR3 bases are TGTGCCAGCAGCCCAACCCGGGACTCTGGGAATGAGCAGTTCTTC. Translating it yields CASSPTRDSGNEQFF.

V is TRBV2 and J is TRBJ2-7; 13 bases map to TRBD2. Germline CDR1 is SNHLY and CDR2 is FYNNEI. CDR3 length: 15 amino acids. J gave up 4 bases and V 6 bases, and 6 bases lay outside the gene matches. CDR3 nucleotide sequence: TGTGCCAGCAGCGGGGGACTAGCGGGAATTTACGAGCAGTACTTC. Translating gives CASSGGLAGIYEQYF. Variable domain in full (rest from reference TRBV2 and TRBJ2-7): EPEVTQTPSHQVTQMGQEVILRCVPISNHLYFYWYRQILGQKVEFLVSFYNNEISEKSEIFDDQFSVERPDGSNFTLKIRSTKLEDSAMYFCASSGGLAGIYEQYFGPGTRLTVT.

The gene calls are TRBV5-1 and TRBJ2-7, with TRBD2 identical over 14 bases. With V trimmed by 0 bases and J by 6 bases, 2 bases remained unmatched. The length of the CDR3 is 15 residues. The germline V gene encodes CDR1 SGHRS and CDR2 YFSETQ. The chain's CDR3 is CASSLGLAGGLEQYF. CDR3 nucleotide sequence: TGCGCCAGCAGCTTGGGACTAGCGGGAGGGCTCGAGCAGTACTTC.

This clone was detected only once. The chain carries TRBV2 and TRBJ1-1; 7 bases agree with TRBD1. CDR3 length: 13 residues. Germline V gene sequence: CDR1 SNHLY, CDR2 FYNNEI. Trimming at V came to 6 bases and at J to 1 base, leaving 2 bases not matched to a gene. In DNA form, the CDR3 reads TGTGCCAGCAGCCGACAGGGGAACACTGAAGCTTTCTTT. Translated: CASSRQGNTEAFF.

Notes on this clone: The sample holds other DNA sequences that translate to the same CDR3. The rearrangement uses TRBV19 and TRBJ1-5; TRBD1 might be the D (5 bases). This CDR3 contains 14 residues. Trimming took 6 bases from V and 2 from J, leaving 11 bases between them. Germline V lookup: CDR1 LNHDA, CDR2 SQIVND (reference sequence). The DNA for the CDR3 is TGTGCCAGTAGAGGGCAGGGAGGCAATCAGCCCCAGCATTTT. Translated, it gives CASRGQGGNQPQHF.

This chain links TRBV4-1 with TRBJ1-1; tentative D call: TRBD1 (5 bases). Trimming took 5 bases from V and 3 from J, leaving 22 bases between them. Germline V gene sequence: CDR1 MGHRA, CDR2 YSYEKL. This CDR3 contains 17 residues. CDR3: CASSSQRGGRGDTEAFF. In DNA, the CDR3 is TGCGCCAGCAGCAGCCAACGGGGGGGTAGGGGAGACACTGAAGCTTTCTTT.

The chain carries TRBV19 and TRBJ1-3; D gene ambiguous. The V end was cut by 5 bases, the J end by 0 bases, with 5 bases between. The CDR3 runs 13 residues. Germline CDR1 is LNHDA and CDR2 is SQIVND (reference sequence). This chain's CDR3 is CASSPSSGNTIYF. The CDR3 bases are TGTGCCAGTAGTCCTAGCTCTGGAAACACCATATATTTT.

The J gene is TRBJ1-4, the V gene TRBV2; no reliable D call. The CDR3 sequence is 17 residues long. V was pared by 2 bases and J by 7 bases, with 20 bases between. Germline V lookup: CDR1 SNHLY, CDR2 FYNNEI. The CDR3 bases are TGTGCCAGCAGTGAATTTTCGTTGGAGGAAGCGGTTGAAAAACTGTTTTTT. Protein: CASSEFSLEEAVEKLFF.